This section outlines one TCR beta chain sequence together with its context. As yet, its antigen is unknown. UMI-labeled 5' RACE TRB cDNA libraries were prepared from the cells. TCRdb re-analyzed the 5' RACE reads; it lists each CDR3 protein once, without DNA. The sample holds about 120,000 distinct CDR3 sequences. The sample belongs to a study of CXCR3-negative and CXCR3-positive naive CD8 T cells. Study results and limitations: Naive cells that were CXCR3-negative or CXCR3-positive used TRBV-TRBJ genes alike, while memory cells diverged. Both naive subsets showed comparably high diversity, and memory CD8+ cells showed much lower diversity.

Germline V gene data show CDR1 as LNHNV and CDR2 as YYDKDF (reference sequence). The CDR3 consists of 18 residues. The TCR was taken from a human donor in good health. Some clones in this sample may be carry-over from other donors' samples. Material: naive CXCR3- CD8+ T cells from blood. Regarding subset: CD45RO-CCR7+CD27+CD95- naive CD8+ T cells lacking CXCR3 (TNR3-). The chain is built from TRBV15 and TRBJ1-1. This CDR3 reads CATSRDLLNRLMNTEAFF.